A single sample gave rise to the 24 T cell receptor beta chains below, sequenced in a study of a mutant IDH1 vaccine in newly diagnosed glioma. The antigens these receptors bind are not known. Time point: week 23, last vaccination. Doses consisted of 300 ug of mutant IDH1 20-mer peptide each, paired with topical imiquimod. Clones were read by immunoSEQ multiplex PCR, and TCRdb kept only the in-frame ones, dropping some. The profile shows about 65,000 clones, approximately 85% of them singletons. Sequencing was performed on PBMCs, taken from a glioma patient whose treatment included an IDH1 peptide vaccine. The receptors originated from a man in his thirties or forties with glioma.

The J gene is TRBJ2-1, the V gene TRBV7-8, with a possible D match to TRBD1 (7 bases). The CDR3 totals 18 residues. CDR1 SGHVS and CDR2 FQNEAQ come from the germline V gene. Trimming stripped 7 bases from V and 4 bases from J, with 26 bases between. The CDR3 protein is CASKTGTALQGTYNEQFF. CDR3 in DNA: TGTGCCAGCAAGACCGGGACAGCCTTACAGGGGACTTACAATGAGCAGTTCTTC.

The chain couples TRBV28 to TRBJ1-6; no firm D call. The V gene's germline CDR1 is MDHEN and CDR2 SYDVKM. The CDR3 runs to 14 residues. Trimming took off 2 bases at V and 5 bases at J, with 7 bases between the two ends. The CDR3 region is CASSLLQNNSPLHF. The CDR3 DNA is TGTGCCAGCAGTTTACTACAAAATAATTCACCCCTCCACTTT. Based on the CDR3 plus reference TRBV28 and TRBJ1-6, the full variable domain is DVKVTQSSRYLVKRTGEKVFLECVQDMDHENMFWYRQDPGLGLRLIYFSYDVKMKEKGDIPEGYSVSREKKERFSLILESASTNQTSMYLCASSLLQNNSPLHFGNGTRLTVT.

This clone was found a few times. The chain is built from TRBV4-1 and TRBJ2-3, with 11 bases identical to TRBD1. V lost 0 bases and J lost 5; bases outside the gene matches: 4. CDR1 and CDR2 (germline): MGHRA, YSYEKL. The CDR3 sequence is 16 residues long. For the CDR3, the DNA is TGCGCCAGCAGCCAAGACCGGACAGGGGGCATAGATACGCAGTATTTT. Translated: CASSQDRTGGIDTQYF.

Only one count was recorded for this clone. The J gene is TRBJ2-4, the V gene TRBV19; D may be TRBD1 (5 bases). Trimming pared 6 bases from V and 0 bases from J, leaving 12 bases between. This CDR3 is built from 15 residues. CDR1 LNHDA and CDR2 SQIVND come from the germline V gene (reference sequence). DNA of the CDR3: TGTGCCAGTAGCAAGGGGCCCGTAGCCAAAAACATTCAGTACTTC. Translating gives CASSKGPVAKNIQYF. Filled out from reference TRBV19 and TRBJ2-4, the complete variable domain reads DGGITQSPKYLFRKEGQNVTLSCEQNLNHDAMYWYRQDPGQGLRLIYYSQIVNDFQKGDIAEGYSVSREKKESFPLTVTSAQKNPTAFYLCASSKGPVAKNIQYFGAGTRLSVL.

The chain has TRBV15 and TRBJ2-3, with D unresolved. The CDR3 extends over 15 amino acids. Trimming cost V 3 bases and J 4 bases, with 14 bases left between them. Germline V gene data show CDR1 as LNHNV and CDR2 as YYDKDF (reference sequence). As DNA, the CDR3 is TGTGCCACCAGCAGCTACCGGTCTGGGCCAGATACGCAGTATTTT. It codes for CATSSYRSGPDTQYF.

The chain uses TRBV7-6 and TRBJ1-6; 7 nucleotides align to TRBD1. V shed 1 base, J shed 8 bases, and the junction held 2 bases outside the gene matches. The CDR3 runs 14 residues. Germline V lookup: CDR1 SGHVS, CDR2 FNYEAQ. CDR3 DNA sequence: TGTGCCAGCAGCTTAGGACAGGGCTATTCACCCCTCCACTTT. It specifies CASSLGQGYSPLHF.

The V call is TRBV27, the J call TRBJ1-6; 8 bases map to TRBD1. The CDR3 consists of 16 residues. With V trimmed by 5 bases and J by 8 bases, 11 bases remained unmatched. Looked up from germline, CDR1 is MNHEY and CDR2 is SMNVEV (reference sequence). CDR3 residues: CASSRGQGRGDSPLHF. CDR3 bases: TGTGCCAGCAGTCGCGGACAGGGTCGAGGAGATTCACCCCTCCACTTT.

J is TRBJ2-5 and V is TRBV5-6; perhaps TRBD2 as D (6 bases). The CDR3 totals 13 residues. V lost 3 bases, J lost 2 bases, and 8 bases lay in between. Looked up from germline, CDR1 is SGHDT and CDR2 is YYEEEE. The CDR3 sequence: CASSWGTQETQYF. CDR3 nucleotide sequence: TGTGCCAGCAGCTGGGGGACTCAAGAGACCCAGTACTTC.

The chain joins TRBV6-6 to TRBJ1-5; D perhaps matches TRBD1 (5 bases). Trimming pared 10 bases from V and 5 bases from J, leaving 15 bases between. The V gene's germline CDR1 is MNHNY and CDR2 SVGAGI (reference sequence). There are 13 residues in the CDR3. The CDR3 reads CAITSTEDQPQHF. CDR3 nucleotide sequence: TGTGCCATCACCTCGACAGAGGATCAGCCCCAGCATTTT.

This clone was picked up one time. The chain joins TRBV14 to TRBJ2-3; 7 bases are shared with TRBD1. The CDR3 is 17 amino acids. CDR1 and CDR2 (germline): SGHDN, FVKESK. After removal of 3 bases from V and 2 bases from J, the junction contained 11 bases not matched to a gene. CDR3 protein: CASSQLIGTANTDTQYF. In nucleotides, the CDR3 is TGTGCCAGCAGCCAGCTAATCGGGACAGCCAACACAGATACGCAGTATTTT.

The chain employs TRBV7-6 and TRBJ1-3, with 7 positions matching TRBD1. Trimming removed 0 bases from V and 5 bases from J; junction bases left unmatched: 4. The germline V gene has CDR1 SGHVS and CDR2 FNYEAQ. The CDR3 contains 15 residues. The chain's CDR3 is CASSLALDRRNTIYF. In DNA, the CDR3 is TGTGCCAGCAGCTTAGCGCTGGACAGGAGAAACACCATATATTTT.

This chain joins TRBV4-1 and TRBJ2-2; the D gene is possibly TRBD1 (5 bases). The germline V gene has CDR1 MGHRA and CDR2 YSYEKL. The V end was cut by 1 base, the J end by 3 bases, with 12 bases between. This CDR3 has 16 amino acids. The CDR3 nucleotides are TGCGCCAGCAGCCAAGCCCTCAGCAGGGACACCGGGGAGCTGTTTTTT. As protein: CASSQALSRDTGELFF.

The genes are TRBV7-6 and TRBJ2-3; 7 bases align to TRBD1. Germline V CDR1 and CDR2: SGHVS, FNYEAQ. The CDR3 extends over 15 amino acids. V lost 2 bases to trimming and J lost 0 bases; unmatched junction nucleotides: 2. CDR3 nucleotide sequence: TGTGCCAGCAGCTTACAGGGGGTGAGCACAGATACGCAGTATTTT. This gives the protein CASSLQGVSTDTQYF.

J is TRBJ1-6 and V is TRBV28, with no clear D. V was cut by 0 bases and J by 9 bases, with 12 bases left in between. CDR3 size: 15 residues. Germline CDR1 and CDR2: MDHEN and SYDVKM. CDR3: CASSLWGGQVSPLHF. In DNA, the CDR3 is TGTGCCAGCAGTTTATGGGGAGGGCAGGTTTCACCCCTCCACTTT.

This chain uses TRBV5-1 with TRBJ2-7; D unresolved. The germline V gene encodes CDR1 SGHRS and CDR2 YFSETQ. V lost 0 bases, J lost 3 bases, and 4 bases lay in between. The length of the CDR3 is 12 residues. CDR3 region: CASSLDRYEQYF. The CDR3 DNA reads TGCGCCAGCAGCTTGGATCGCTACGAGCAGTACTTC.

The chain is built from TRBV11-2 and TRBJ2-2; 9 bases match TRBD1. This CDR3 has 18 residues. CDR1 SGHAT and CDR2 FQNNGV come from the germline V gene. V shed 0 bases and J 0 bases; nucleotides not matched to a gene: 5. DNA of the CDR3: TGTGCCAGCAGCTTAGAAGGGACAGGGACCGCGAACACCGGGGAGCTGTTTTTT. Translated: CASSLEGTGTANTGELFF.

The rearrangement joins TRBV18 to TRBJ2-2; 8 bases line up with TRBD1. V lost 2 bases, J lost 7 bases, and 6 bases stayed unmatched. The CDR3 extends over 15 amino acids. CDR1 is KGHSH, CDR2 LQKENI, per germline. DNA for the CDR3: TGTGCCAGCTCACCAGCAGGGGGCAATATCGGGGAGCTGTTTTTT. Translating it yields CASSPAGGNIGELFF.

The rearrangement uses TRBV5-4 and TRBJ1-1; D is uncertain. V was clipped by 3 bases and J by 4 bases, with 4 bases between them. The CDR3 extends over 11 amino acids. Germline values: CDR1 SGHNT, CDR2 YYREEE (reference sequence). CDR3 sequence reads: CASSYFTEAFF. The CDR3 DNA follows: TGTGCCAGCAGCTATTTCACTGAAGCTTTCTTT.

This clone was found once. J is TRBJ1-2 and V is TRBV7-8; 7 nucleotides align to TRBD1. This CDR3 has 12 residues. Germline CDR1 is SGHVS and CDR2 is FQNEAQ. V shed 3 bases and J 8 bases; nucleotides not matched to a gene: 3. The CDR3 DNA sequence: TGTGCCAGCAGCTTCGACAGGGTGGGCTACACCTTC. Translated: CASSFDRVGYTF.

This chain connects TRBV6-6 to TRBJ1-3; D is perhaps TRBD1 (6 bases). From germline, CDR1 is MNHNY and CDR2 SVGAGI (reference sequence). V was shortened by 4 bases and J by 0 bases, with 13 bases between the two germline ends. This CDR3 comprises 16 residues. The CDR3 protein is CASSSYRDISGNTIYF. For the CDR3, the DNA is TGTGCCAGCAGTTCTTACCGGGACATCTCTGGAAACACCATATATTTT.

The chain recombines TRBV6-5 with TRBJ1-6; D is possibly TRBD1 (5 bases). V was shortened by 0 bases and J by 6 bases, with 9 bases between the two germline ends. CDR1 MNHEY and CDR2 SVGAGI come from the germline V gene. The CDR3 is 15 amino acids. The CDR3 coding sequence is TGTGCCAGCAGTTACTCCAGGGTCGGTAATTCACCCCTCCACTTT. It specifies CASSYSRVGNSPLHF.

The chain is built from TRBV30 and TRBJ2-5; D gene unclear. The CDR3 covers 12 residues. Trimming removed 1 base at V and 3 bases at J, with 6 bases between. CDR1 is GTSNPN, CDR2 SVGIG, per germline (reference sequence). DNA for the CDR3: TGTGCCTGGAGTGGAGGCGAAGAGACCCAGTACTTC. Protein sequence: CAWSGGEETQYF.

This chain joins TRBV5-1 and TRBJ2-7; 9 positions agree with TRBD2. The CDR3 totals 16 residues. J gave up 3 bases and V 0 bases, and 7 bases lay outside the gene matches. CDR1 and CDR2 (germline): SGHRS, YFSETQ. The DNA of the CDR3 is TGCGCCAGCAGCTTGGGGCTAGCGGGGAGAGGCTACGAGCAGTACTTC. This gives the protein CASSLGLAGRGYEQYF.

This chain joins TRBV5-1 and TRBJ1-2, with 8 bases that match TRBD1. Losses at the gene ends were 1 base for V and 0 bases for J; bases not matched to a gene: 5. The CDR3 is 16 residues long. The germline gives CDR1 SGHRS, CDR2 YFSETQ. The CDR3 is CASSLRGDRPNYGYTF. CDR3 sequence (DNA): TGCGCCAGCAGCTTGCGGGGGGACAGGCCTAACTATGGCTACACCTTC. Supplemented by reference TRBV5-1 and TRBJ1-2, the full variable domain reads KAGVTQTPRYLIKTRGQQVTLSCSPISGHRSVSWYQQTPGQGLQFLFEYFSETQRNKGNFPGRFSGRQFSNSRSEMNVSTLELGDSALYLCASSLRGDRPNYGYTFGSGTRLTVV.